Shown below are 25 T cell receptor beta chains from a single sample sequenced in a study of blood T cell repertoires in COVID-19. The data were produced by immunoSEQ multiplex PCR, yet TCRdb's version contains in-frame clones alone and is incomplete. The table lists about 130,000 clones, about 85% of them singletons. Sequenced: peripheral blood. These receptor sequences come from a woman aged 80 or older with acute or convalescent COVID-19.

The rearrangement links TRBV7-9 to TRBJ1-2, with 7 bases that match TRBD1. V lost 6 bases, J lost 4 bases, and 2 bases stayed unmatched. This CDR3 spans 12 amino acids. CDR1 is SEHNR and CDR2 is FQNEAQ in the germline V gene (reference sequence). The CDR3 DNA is TGTGCCAGCAGTAGGGACAGCTATGGCTACACCTTC. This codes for CASSRDSYGYTF. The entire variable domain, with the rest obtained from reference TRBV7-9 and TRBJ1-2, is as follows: DTGVSQNPRHKITKRGQNVTFRCDPISEHNRLYWYRQTLGQGPEFLTYFQNEAQLEKSRLLSDRFSAERPKGSFSTLEIQRTEQGDSAMYLCASSRDSYGYTFGSGTRLTVV.

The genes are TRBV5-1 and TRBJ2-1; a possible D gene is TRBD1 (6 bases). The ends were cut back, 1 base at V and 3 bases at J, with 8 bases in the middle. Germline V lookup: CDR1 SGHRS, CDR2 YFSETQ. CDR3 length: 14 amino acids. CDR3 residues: CASSLLGHYNEQFF. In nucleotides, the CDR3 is TGCGCCAGCAGCTTGCTGGGACACTACAATGAGCAGTTCTTC.

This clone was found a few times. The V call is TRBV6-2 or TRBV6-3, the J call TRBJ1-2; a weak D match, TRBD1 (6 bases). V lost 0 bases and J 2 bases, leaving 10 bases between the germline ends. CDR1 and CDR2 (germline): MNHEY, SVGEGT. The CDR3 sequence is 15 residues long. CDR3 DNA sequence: TGTGCCAGCAGTTACTCTACGAGGGGGAACTATGGCTACACCTTC. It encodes CASSYSTRGNYGYTF.

The CDR3, as DNA: TGTGCCAGCAGCTTCGAGCCGAACACTGAAGCTTTCTTT. It yields the protein CASSFEPNTEAFF. The rearrangement uses TRBV7-9 and TRBJ1-1; D unresolved. The germline gives CDR1 SEHNR, CDR2 FQNEAQ (reference sequence). The CDR3 loop spans 13 amino acids. The V and J ends lost 3 bases and 1 base respectively, with 6 bases between them.

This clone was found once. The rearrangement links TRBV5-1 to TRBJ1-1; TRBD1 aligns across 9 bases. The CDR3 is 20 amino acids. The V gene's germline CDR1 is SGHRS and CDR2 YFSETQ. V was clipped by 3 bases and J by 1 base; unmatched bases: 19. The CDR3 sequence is CASSWWGSGTGTFGNTEAFF. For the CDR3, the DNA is TGCGCCAGCAGCTGGTGGGGATCTGGGACAGGGACGTTTGGGAACACTGAAGCTTTCTTT.

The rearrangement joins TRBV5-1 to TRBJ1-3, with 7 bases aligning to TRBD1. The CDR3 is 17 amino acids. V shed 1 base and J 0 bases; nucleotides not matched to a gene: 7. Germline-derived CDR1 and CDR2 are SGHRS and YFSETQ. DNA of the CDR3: TGCGCCAGCAGCTTGCAGGGGGACGCTAACTCTGGAAACACCATATATTTT. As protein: CASSLQGDANSGNTIYF.

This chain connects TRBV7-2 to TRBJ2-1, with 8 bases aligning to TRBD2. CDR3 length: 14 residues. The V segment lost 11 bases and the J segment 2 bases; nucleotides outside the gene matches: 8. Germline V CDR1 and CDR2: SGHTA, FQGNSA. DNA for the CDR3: TGTGCCGGTACCAGCGGGGGTGCCTACAATGAGCAGTTCTTC. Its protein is CAGTSGGAYNEQFF.

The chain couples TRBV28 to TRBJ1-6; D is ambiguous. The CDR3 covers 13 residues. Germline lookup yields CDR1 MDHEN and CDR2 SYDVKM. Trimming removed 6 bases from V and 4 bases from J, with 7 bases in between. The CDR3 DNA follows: TGTGCCAGCAGCCAGGTTTATAATTCACCCCTCCACTTT. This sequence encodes CASSQVYNSPLHF.

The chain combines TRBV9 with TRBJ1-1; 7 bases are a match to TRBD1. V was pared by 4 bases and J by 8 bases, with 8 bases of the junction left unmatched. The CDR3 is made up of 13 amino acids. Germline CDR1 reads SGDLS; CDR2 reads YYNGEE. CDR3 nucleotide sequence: TGTGCCAGCAGCCCCATAGGGGGCCAGGAAGCTTTCTTT. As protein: CASSPIGGQEAFF.

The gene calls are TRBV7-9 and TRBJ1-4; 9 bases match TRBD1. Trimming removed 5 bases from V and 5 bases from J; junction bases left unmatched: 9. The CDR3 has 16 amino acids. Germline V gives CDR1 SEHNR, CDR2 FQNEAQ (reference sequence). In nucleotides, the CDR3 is TGTGCCAGCAGCCGGCAACAGGGGGCGCGAAATGAAAAACTGTTTTTT. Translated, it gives CASSRQQGARNEKLFF.

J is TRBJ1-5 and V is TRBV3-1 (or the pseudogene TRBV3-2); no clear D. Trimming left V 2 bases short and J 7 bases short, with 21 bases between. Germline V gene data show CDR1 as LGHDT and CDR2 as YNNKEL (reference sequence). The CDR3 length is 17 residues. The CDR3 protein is CASSQNQGPATGQPQHF. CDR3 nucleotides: TGTGCCAGCAGCCAAAATCAAGGGCCGGCCACGGGGCAGCCCCAGCATTTT.

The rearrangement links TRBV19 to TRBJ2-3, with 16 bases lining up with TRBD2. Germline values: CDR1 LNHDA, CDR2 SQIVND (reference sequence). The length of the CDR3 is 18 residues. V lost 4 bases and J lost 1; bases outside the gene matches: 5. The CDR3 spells CASSTTGLAGGGTDTQYF. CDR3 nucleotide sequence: TGTGCCAGTAGTACGACGGGACTAGCGGGGGGGGGCACAGATACGCAGTATTTT.

CDR3 coding DNA: TGTGCCAGCAGTCCGGTCGTCAGGACGAACACCGGGGAGCTGTTTTTT. It codes for CASSPVVRTNTGELFF. The chain links TRBV28 to TRBJ2-2; D is uncertain. The CDR3 is 16 residues long. V lost 5 bases, J lost 0 bases, and 13 bases lay in between. Germline CDR1 is MDHEN and CDR2 is SYDVKM.

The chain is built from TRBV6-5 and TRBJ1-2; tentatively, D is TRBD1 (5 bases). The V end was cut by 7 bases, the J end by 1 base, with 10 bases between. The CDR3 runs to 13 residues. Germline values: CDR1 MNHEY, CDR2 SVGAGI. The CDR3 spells CASNQDNNYGYTF. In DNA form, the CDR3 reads TGTGCCAGCAACCAGGACAATAACTATGGCTACACCTTC.

The CDR3 spells CASALLTTATMNTEAFF. The CDR3 DNA reads as TGTGCCAGCGCTCTTTTGACTACAGCTACAATGAACACTGAAGCTTTCTTT. The chain is built from TRBV27 and TRBJ1-1; D gene ambiguous. Germline-derived CDR1 and CDR2 are MNHEY and SMNVEV (reference sequence). V was clipped by 8 bases and J by 0 bases, with 22 bases between them. The length of the CDR3 is 17 residues.

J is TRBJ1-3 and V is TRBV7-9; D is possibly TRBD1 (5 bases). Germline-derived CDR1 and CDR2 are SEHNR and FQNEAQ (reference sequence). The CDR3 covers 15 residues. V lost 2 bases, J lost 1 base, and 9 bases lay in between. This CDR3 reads CASSLNPGSGNTIYF. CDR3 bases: TGTGCCAGCAGCTTAAATCCAGGGTCTGGAAACACCATATATTTT. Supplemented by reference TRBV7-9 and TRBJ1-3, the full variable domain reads DTGVSQNPRHKITKRGQNVTFRCDPISEHNRLYWYRQTLGQGPEFLTYFQNEAQLEKSRLLSDRFSAERPKGSFSTLEIQRTEQGDSAMYLCASSLNPGSGNTIYFGEGSWLTVV.

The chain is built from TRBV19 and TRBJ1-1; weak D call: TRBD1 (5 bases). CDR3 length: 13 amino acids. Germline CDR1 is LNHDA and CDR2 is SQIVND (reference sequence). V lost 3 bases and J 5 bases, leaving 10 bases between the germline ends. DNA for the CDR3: TGTGCCAGTAGTATCAGGGTGAGGACTGAAGCTTTCTTT. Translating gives CASSIRVRTEAFF.

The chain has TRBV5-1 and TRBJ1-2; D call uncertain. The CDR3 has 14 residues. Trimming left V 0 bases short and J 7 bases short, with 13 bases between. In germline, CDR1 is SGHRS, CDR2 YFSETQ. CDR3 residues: CASSLDSGWAGYTF. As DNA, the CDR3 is TGCGCCAGCAGCTTGGATAGCGGGTGGGCTGGCTACACCTTC.

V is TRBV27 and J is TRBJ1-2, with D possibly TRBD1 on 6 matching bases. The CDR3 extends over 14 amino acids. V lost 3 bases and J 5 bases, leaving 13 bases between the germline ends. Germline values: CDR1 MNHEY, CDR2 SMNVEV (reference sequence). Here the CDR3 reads CASSFNSGDYGYTF. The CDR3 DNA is TGTGCCAGCAGTTTCAACTCAGGGGATTATGGCTACACCTTC.

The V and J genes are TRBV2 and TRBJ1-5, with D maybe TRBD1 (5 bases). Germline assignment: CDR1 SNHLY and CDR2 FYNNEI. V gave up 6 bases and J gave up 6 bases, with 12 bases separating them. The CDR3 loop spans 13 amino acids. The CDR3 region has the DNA TGTGCCAGCAGGGGGCGACGGAGTCAGCCCCAGCATTTT. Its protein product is CASRGRRSQPQHF.

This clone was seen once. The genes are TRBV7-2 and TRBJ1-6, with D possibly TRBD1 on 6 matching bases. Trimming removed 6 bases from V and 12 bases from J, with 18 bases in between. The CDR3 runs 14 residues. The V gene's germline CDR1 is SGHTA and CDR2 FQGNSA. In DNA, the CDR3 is TGTGCCAGCAGTACGCAGGGGAAATTCGTACCCCTCCACTTT. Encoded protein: CASSTQGKFVPLHF.

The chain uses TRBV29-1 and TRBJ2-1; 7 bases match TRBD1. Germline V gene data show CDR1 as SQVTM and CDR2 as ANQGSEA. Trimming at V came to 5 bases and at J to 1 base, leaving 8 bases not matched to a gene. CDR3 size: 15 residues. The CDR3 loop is CSVSDRTRSYNEQFF. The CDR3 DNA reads TGCAGCGTTTCGGACAGGACCCGATCCTACAATGAGCAGTTCTTC.

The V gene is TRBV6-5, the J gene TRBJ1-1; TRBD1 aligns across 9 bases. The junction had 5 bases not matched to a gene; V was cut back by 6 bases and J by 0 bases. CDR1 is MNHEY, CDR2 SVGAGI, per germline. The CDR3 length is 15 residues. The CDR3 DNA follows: TGTGCCAGCAGGCTCGGGACAGGGCTGAACACTGAAGCTTTCTTT. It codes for CASRLGTGLNTEAFF.

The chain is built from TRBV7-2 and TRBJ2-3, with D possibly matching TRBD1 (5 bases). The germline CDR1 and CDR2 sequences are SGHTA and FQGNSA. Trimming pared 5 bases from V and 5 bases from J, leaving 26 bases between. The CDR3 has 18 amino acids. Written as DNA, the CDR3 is TGTGCCAGCAGCCCCCTCCCCGACAGCCGGGCAAGGGAAGATACGCAGTATTTT. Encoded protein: CASSPLPDSRAREDTQYF.

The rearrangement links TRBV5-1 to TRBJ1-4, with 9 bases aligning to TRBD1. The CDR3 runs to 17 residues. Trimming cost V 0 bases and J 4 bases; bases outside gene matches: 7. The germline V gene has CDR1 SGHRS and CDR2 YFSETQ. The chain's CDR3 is CASSLEGQGAGNEKLFF. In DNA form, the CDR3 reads TGCGCCAGCAGCTTGGAGGGACAGGGAGCCGGTAATGAAAAACTGTTTTTT. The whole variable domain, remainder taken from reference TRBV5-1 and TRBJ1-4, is KAGVTQTPRYLIKTRGQQVTLSCSPISGHRSVSWYQQTPGQGLQFLFEYFSETQRNKGNFPGRFSGRQFSNSRSEMNVSTLELGDSALYLCASSLEGQGAGNEKLFFGSGTQLSVL.